The text below deals with one T cell receptor beta chain. The antigen is unknown. V lost 5 bases and J 5 bases, leaving 13 bases between the germline ends. CDR3 length equals 13 residues. CDR1 LGHNA and CDR2 YNFKEQ come from the germline V gene. The data were obtained in a study of beta chain features in type 1 diabetes. Study as a whole: Similarity in age, gender and cell yields was seen between patients and healthy donors. All samples combined gave roughly 100,000,000 sorted cells for examination. General study points: In comparison with healthy donors, patients had naive, central memory and Treg TCRB repertoires that appeared more similar.

Of the isolated RNA, all was reverse transcribed, and so the sequenced material was expressed TCRB transcripts. Clones were read by immunoSEQ multiplex PCR, and TCRdb kept only the in-frame ones, dropping some. Counted here are 140,000 to 150,000 clones, around 51% occurring once; the ten biggest clones make up roughly 0.43%. Blood was collected once per donor into heparin, averaging roughly 110 mL. The sample comprised Tregs from blood. The TCR was taken from a man aged 18 to 29 in good health. The chain has TRBV4-2 and TRBJ2-7; D possibly corresponds to TRBD1 (5 bases). CDR3 coding DNA: TGTGCCAGCAGCACCCAACAGGAGAACGAGCAGTACTTC. Protein sequence: CASSTQQENEQYF.